Listed here are 16 T cell receptor beta chains from one sample, sequenced in a study of OX40 agonist ivuxolimab in advanced cancers. Sequenced by immunoSEQ multiplex PCR; TCRdb stores in-frame clones only, minus some. Seen here are 50,000 or so clones, approximately 80% observed once, and the top ten hold roughly 2.6%. The material was CD4+ or CD8+ T cells sorted from blood, obtained in a trial of the OX40 agonist ivuxolimab. The origin of the receptors is an adult with an advanced solid tumor such as melanoma, head and neck, liver or kidney cancer.

The rearrangement uses TRBV19 and TRBJ1-2, with D perhaps matching TRBD1 (5 bases). This CDR3 has 14 amino acids. Germline CDR1 and CDR2: LNHDA and SQIVND (reference sequence). Trimming cost V 7 bases and J 4 bases, with 16 bases left between them. The DNA for the CDR3 is TGTGCCAGTACCTCTAGACAGTCCTTCTATGGCTACACCTTC. This gives the protein CASTSRQSFYGYTF.

This chain connects TRBV19 to TRBJ2-1, with 8 bases fitting TRBD1. V gave up 1 base and J gave up 8 bases; unmatched junction bases: 10. This CDR3 contains 16 residues. Germline V lookup: CDR1 LNHDA, CDR2 SQIVND (reference sequence). In nucleotides, the CDR3 is TGTGCCAGTAGTATAGGCCCCGACAGGGGTTGGGATGAGCAGTTCTTC. This codes for CASSIGPDRGWDEQFF.

This clone appeared once. This chain links TRBV18 with TRBJ2-1; D is ambiguous. Looked up from germline, CDR1 is KGHSH and CDR2 is LQKENI. Trimming removed 2 bases from V and 5 bases from J, with 1 base in between. This CDR3 contains 11 residues. CDR3 DNA sequence: TGTGCCAGCTCACCAGACAATGAGCAGTTCTTC. This translates into CASSPDNEQFF. The full variable domain, with the rest looked up from reference TRBV18 and TRBJ2-1, is NAGVMQNPRHLVRRRGQEARLRCSPMKGHSHVYWYRQLPEEGLKFMVYLQKENIIDESGMPKERFSAEFPKEGPSILRIQQVVRGDSAAYFCASSPDNEQFFGPGTRLTVL.

DNA for the CDR3: TGTGCCAGCAGCTTTCCGAGACAGGGGACAGTTGGCAATCAGCCCCAGCATTTT. Translation: CASSFPRQGTVGNQPQHF. The chain couples TRBV7-2 to TRBJ1-5; 8 bases line up with TRBD1. This CDR3 contains 18 residues. Germline V CDR1 and CDR2: SGHTA, FQGNSA. After removal of 3 bases from V and 2 bases from J, the junction contained 12 bases not matched to a gene.

V gene TRBV30 combines with J gene TRBJ2-1; D not resolved. V lost 2 bases to trimming and J lost 0 bases, with 5 bases between them. The length of the CDR3 is 13 residues. From germline, CDR1 is GTSNPN and CDR2 SVGIG (reference sequence). The CDR3 is CAWSISSYNEQFF. DNA for the CDR3: TGTGCCTGGAGTATTAGCTCCTACAATGAGCAGTTCTTC. Drawing the rest from reference TRBV30 and TRBJ2-1, the complete variable domain is SQTIHQWPATLVQPVGSPLSLECTVEGTSNPNLYWYRQAAGRGLQLLFYSVGIGQISSEVPQNLSASRPQDRQFILSSKKLLLSDSGFYLCAWSISSYNEQFFGPGTRLTVL.

The chain recombines TRBV4-2 with TRBJ1-3; TRBD1 matches at 7 bases. The CDR3 totals 15 residues. J was trimmed by 4 bases and V by 5 bases; bases with no gene match: 8. The V gene's germline CDR1 is LGHNA and CDR2 YNFKEQ. The CDR3 coding sequence is TGTGCCAGCAGCTTGGTGCAGGGGGTAGGAAACACCATATATTTT. Translation: CASSLVQGVGNTIYF.

The chain is built from TRBV7-2 and TRBJ2-7; 7 bases line up with TRBD2. Unmatched junction bases numbered 8, after V lost 2 bases and J lost 7 bases. The CDR3 has 14 amino acids. The germline CDR1 and CDR2 sequences are SGHTA and FQGNSA. The CDR3 bases are TGTGCCAGCAGCTTAAGGGACGGGGGGAAAGAGCAGTACTTC. It yields the protein CASSLRDGGKEQYF.

The chain couples TRBV7-2 to TRBJ2-1; 14 positions agree with TRBD2. V trimming: 4 bases; J trimming: 8 bases; junction bases outside the gene matches: 13. The CDR3 contains 18 residues. CDR1 SGHTA and CDR2 FQGNSA come from the germline V gene. The CDR3 here is CASSSHRLAGGVFDEQFF. The CDR3 coding sequence is TGTGCCAGCAGCTCCCACAGACTAGCGGGGGGGGTCTTCGATGAGCAGTTCTTC.

The V call is TRBV7-2, the J call TRBJ1-5; D possibly corresponds to TRBD1 (6 bases). With 2 bases removed from V and 3 bases from J, the gap between germline ends came to 14 bases. Looked up from germline, CDR1 is SGHTA and CDR2 is FQGNSA. This CDR3 comprises 16 residues. The CDR3 DNA reads TGTGCCAGCAGCTTAAGAGGCAGGGGTATCAATCAGCCCCAGCATTTT. Translating gives CASSLRGRGINQPQHF. Filled out from reference TRBV7-2 and TRBJ1-5, the complete variable domain reads GAGVSQSPSNKVTEKGKDVELRCDPISGHTALYWYRQSLGQGLEFLIYFQGNSAPDKSGLPSDRFSAERTGGSVSTLTIQRTQQEDSAVYLCASSLRGRGINQPQHFGDGTRLSIL.

The chain couples TRBV9 to TRBJ2-1; D may be TRBD2 (7 bases). CDR1 and CDR2 (germline): SGDLS, YYNGEE. Trimming removed 4 bases from V and 7 bases from J, with 18 bases in between. The CDR3 covers 15 residues. The CDR3 spells CASSPKGGGNNEQFF. The CDR3 DNA reads TGTGCCAGCAGCCCCAAAGGGGGGGGGAATAATGAGCAGTTCTTC.

The chain's CDR3 is CASSLVGGWTGYTF. The CDR3 DNA sequence: TGTGCCAGCAGCTTAGTAGGGGGATGGACGGGCTACACCTTC. V and J are TRBV7-9 and TRBJ1-2; a weak D match, TRBD1 (6 bases). The V end was cut by 1 base, the J end by 8 bases, with 14 bases between. The CDR3 loop spans 14 amino acids. Looked up from germline, CDR1 is SEHNR and CDR2 is FQNEAQ (reference sequence).

V is TRBV29-1 and J is TRBJ1-5; D gene uncertain. Germline CDR1 SQVTM, CDR2 ANQGSEA. The length of the CDR3 is 13 residues. Trimming shortened V by 7 bases and J by 6 bases, and 16 bases separated the two germline ends. CDR3 sequence: CSAIVAESQPQHF. The CDR3 DNA reads TGCAGCGCTATCGTCGCAGAGTCTCAGCCCCAGCATTTT.

The CDR3 bases are TGTGCCAGCAGCGCGGGAGGGGGAAATTCACCCCTCCACTTT. Protein: CASSAGGGNSPLHF. The J gene is TRBJ1-6, the V gene TRBV6-5, with D tentatively TRBD1 (6 bases). This CDR3 contains 14 residues. Germline V gene sequence: CDR1 MNHEY, CDR2 SVGAGI. V gave up 6 bases and J gave up 7 bases, with 13 bases separating them.

The chain links TRBV2 to TRBJ1-6; 8 positions agree with TRBD1. The CDR3 has 14 amino acids. The V and J ends lost 9 bases and 4 bases, in that order; junction bases with no gene match: 5. Germline CDR1 is SNHLY and CDR2 is FYNNEI. CDR3 bases: TGTGCCAGTCGGGGGACAGGTTATAATTCACCCCTCCACTTT. It codes for CASRGTGYNSPLHF.

This chain uses TRBV29-1 with TRBJ2-1; 8 bases fit TRBD1. The trim removed 7 bases at V and 7 bases at J, leaving 3 bases unmatched. The germline V gene encodes CDR1 SQVTM and CDR2 ANQGSEA. The CDR3 sequence is 11 residues long. The CDR3 DNA follows: TGCAGCGGTCGGACAGGGAATGAGCAGTTCTTC. It translates to CSGRTGNEQFF.

CDR3 protein: CASSLAREPIYSNQPQHF. CDR3 coding DNA: TGTGCCAGCAGCTTAGCCAGGGAGCCAATCTATAGCAATCAGCCCCAGCATTTT. V gene TRBV7-9 combines with J gene TRBJ1-5; perhaps TRBD1 as D (5 bases). V was cut by 0 bases and J by 0 bases, with 15 bases left in between. Germline V gene data show CDR1 as SEHNR and CDR2 as FQNEAQ (reference sequence). This CDR3 has 18 residues.